This is a list of T cell receptor beta chains from one sample in a study of cytomegalovirus exposure and HLA in healthy donors. Measured with immunoSEQ multiplex PCR; TCRdb has only the in-frame clones, and not every one. The sample has more than 95,000 clones; 75% to 80% are singletons. The sample consisted of PBMCs. All receptors come from a man in his fifties or sixties in good health and CMV-seropositive. The CDR3 runs from the conserved cysteine through the conserved F or W. Fields, in order: clone size, D gene, V gene, J gene, CDR3 length, CDR3 DNA, CDR3 protein. D genes are given only for firm matches. A row's size may be missing; if present it is once, few, many or a size class.

NA	TRBD1	TRBV11-2	TRBJ1-1	15	TGTGCCAGCACCCCGACAGGGGGGGGAGACACTGAAGCTTTCTTT	CASTPTGGGDTEAFF
NA	NA	TRBV5-4	TRBJ1-4	11	TGTGCCAGCAGCTCCGATGAAAAACTGTTTTTT	CASSSDEKLFF
NA	NA	TRBV13	TRBJ1-1	14	TGTGCCAGCAGCTTGCCAGGGCTGAACACTGAAGCTTTCTTT	CASSLPGLNTEAFF
NA	NA	TRBV2	TRBJ2-6	16	TGTGCCAGCAGTGACTGGCAGGGGTTTGGGGCCAACGTCCTGACTTTC	CASSDWQGFGANVLTF
NA	NA	TRBV7-8	TRBJ2-2	17	TGTGCCAGCAGCTTAAGTCCTTTAGTAGTGAACACCGGGGAGCTGTTTTTT	CASSLSPLVVNTGELFF
NA	TRBD2	TRBV10-3	TRBJ2-1	14	TGTGCCATCAGTGCCAGCGGGACCTACAATGAGCAGTTCTTC	CAISASGTYNEQFF
NA	NA	TRBV29-1	TRBJ1-1	13	TGCAGCGTTAATTTCAGTGGGAACACTGAAGCTTTCTTT	CSVNFSGNTEAFF
NA	NA	TRBV14	TRBJ1-2	15	TGTGCCAGCAGCCAAGATGCTTGGCCAGGGGAAGGCTACACCTTC	CASSQDAWPGEGYTF
NA	NA	TRBV28	TRBJ1-2	13	TGTGCCAGCAGTTTTCCAGGGATCGGCGGCTACACCTTC	CASSFPGIGGYTF
NA	TRBD2	TRBV9	TRBJ2-3	23	TGTGCCAGCAGCGTAGTCGTCTTAGGGGGAGAATGGCGGGGGGCTTCAAGCACAGATACGCAGTATTTT	CASSVVVLGGEWRGASSTDTQYF
NA	NA	TRBV5-4	TRBJ2-5	16	TGTGCCAGCAGCTCGCTAACGGAGACAGTCCAAGAGACCCAGTACTTC	CASSSLTETVQETQYF
NA	NA	TRBV5-1	TRBJ1-1	14	TGCGCCAGCAGCTCCGACAACATGAACACTGAAGCTTTCTTT	CASSSDNMNTEAFF
NA	TRBD1	TRBV7-2	TRBJ1-2	14	TGTGCCAGCAGACAGGGGAGTTCCAGCAATGGCTACACCTTC	CASRQGSSSNGYTF
NA	TRBD2	TRBV18	TRBJ2-7	14	TGTGCCAGCTCACCAAAAACTGGGGAGGGGGAGCAGTACTTC	CASSPKTGEGEQYF
few	TRBD1	TRBV6-5	TRBJ1-1	14	TGTGCCAGCAAACAGGACAGGGGAAACACTGAAGCTTTCTTT	CASKQDRGNTEAFF
few	TRBD1	TRBV10-3	TRBJ1-1	13	TGTGCCATCAGCCGCCCCGACAGGGTTGAAGCTTTCTTT	CAISRPDRVEAFF
few	NA	TRBV7-6	TRBJ1-1	13	TGTGCCAGCAGTCGAGTGGTGAACACTGAAGCTTTCTTT	CASSRVVNTEAFF
NA	NA	TRBV27	TRBJ1-5	14	TGTGCCAGCAGTTTACAGGGGAACAATCAGCCCCAGCATTTT	CASSLQGNNQPQHF
NA	NA	TRBV6-4	TRBJ1-6	18	TGTGCCAGCAGTGACTTTGAATCGGTGGGGGACAATAATTCACCCCTCCACTTT	CASSDFESVGDNNSPLHF
NA	NA	TRBV6-6	TRBJ2-5	12	TGTGCCAGCAGCCTGACAGCCCAGACCCAGTACTTC	CASSLTAQTQYF
NA	NA	TRBV5-6	TRBJ1-2	13	TGTGCCAGCAGCTTGCGGGGAGGGGATGGCTACACCTTC	CASSLRGGDGYTF
NA	TRBD1	TRBV6-1	TRBJ1-5	14	TGTGCCAGCAGTGAGAAAAGGACAGGGCAGCCCCAGCATTTT	CASSEKRTGQPQHF
NA	TRBD1	TRBV6-1	TRBJ1-5	15	TGTGCCAGCAGTGAAGTCGGGACAGGGGTTCAGCCCCAGCATTTT	CASSEVGTGVQPQHF
NA	NA	TRBV4-2	TRBJ1-3	16	TGTGCCAGCAGCCAAGGATCCCCGGTCCCTGGAAACACCATATATTTT	CASSQGSPVPGNTIYF
NA	TRBD1	TRBV29-1	TRBJ2-3	14	TGCAGCGTGGAGGGACAGGGGATGAGAGATACGCAGTATTTT	CSVEGQGMRDTQYF
NA	NA	TRBV10-3	TRBJ2-1	16	TGTGCCATCTTTTGGGAGGCCGAGAGCTCCTACAATGAGCAGTTCTTC	CAIFWEAESSYNEQFF
NA	NA	TRBV7-9	TRBJ1-5	12	TGTTCCAGCAGCTTAGGGCGGGGGACCCAGCATTTT	CSSSLGRGTQHF
NA	NA	TRBV6-1	TRBJ2-5	16	TGTGCCAGCAGTGAAGGAATGGCGGGGCCGGACGAGACCCAGTACTTC	CASSEGMAGPDETQYF
NA	TRBD2	TRBV7-7	TRBJ2-7	15	TGTGCCAGCAGCTTACAGCGGGGGGGCCCCTACGAGCAGTACTTC	CASSLQRGGPYEQYF
NA	NA	TRBV18	TRBJ1-2	19	TGTGCCAGCTCACCACCGGTTAAACGTCTTAGCCTCTCTAACTATGGCTACACCTTC	CASSPPVKRLSLSNYGYTF
NA	NA	TRBV6-5	TRBJ2-7	15	TGTGCCAGCAGCTTCCAGGGATTTAGCTCCTACGAGCAGTACTTC	CASSFQGFSSYEQYF
NA	TRBD1	TRBV7-6	TRBJ1-1	15	TGTGCCAGCAGCTCCCCCGGGACAGGGCGCACTGAAGCTTTCTTT	CASSSPGTGRTEAFF
NA	TRBD2	TRBV5-1	TRBJ2-4	16	TGCGCCAGCAGCTTGTGGACTAGCGGGGGGGCGGACATTCAGTACTTC	CASSLWTSGGADIQYF
NA	TRBD1	TRBV7-2	TRBJ1-4	14	TGTGCCAGCAGCCGCCGGGACAGCCGGGAAAAACTGTTTTTT	CASSRRDSREKLFF
NA	TRBD1	TRBV5-1	TRBJ2-1	14	TGCGCCAGCGGAAGGGACAGGGTAAACAATGAGCAGTTCTTC	CASGRDRVNNEQFF
few	NA	TRBV6-5	TRBJ1-6	14	TGTGCCAGCAGTTACAACAGGGAGCGGTCACCCCTCCACTTT	CASSYNRERSPLHF
NA	TRBD1	TRBV7-9	TRBJ1-5	16	TGTGCCAGCAGCCTGGGGACAGGGGGTGATAACCAGCCCCAGCATTTT	CASSLGTGGDNQPQHF
many	NA	TRBV4-3	TRBJ1-1	17	TGCGCCAGCAGCCAAGTAGCCTTTACACTTCCTAACACTGAAGCTTTCTTT	CASSQVAFTLPNTEAFF
NA	NA	TRBV14	TRBJ2-7	13	TGTGCCAGCAGCGTTGCAGGGACATACGAGCAGTACTTC	CASSVAGTYEQYF
few	TRBD1	TRBV11-2	TRBJ2-3	17	TGTGCCAGCAGGGGTCCGGGACAGGGTTTCCTCACAGATACGCAGTATTTT	CASRGPGQGFLTDTQYF
NA	TRBD1	TRBV2	TRBJ1-6	14	TGTGCCAGCAGTCCCGGGACAGCGAGTTCACCCCTCCACTTT	CASSPGTASSPLHF
NA	NA	TRBV2	TRBJ1-6	15	TGTGCCAGCAGTCGACAGAGCTCCTATAATTCACCCCTCCACTTT	CASSRQSSYNSPLHF
NA	NA	TRBV27	TRBJ1-1	13	TGTGCCAGCAGCCAACAGGTGAACACTGAAGCTTTCTTT	CASSQQVNTEAFF
NA	TRBD2	TRBV9	TRBJ2-7	18	TGTGCCAGCAGCGTAGGTACTAGCGGGGGGCCCCTAGGATCCGAGCAGTACTTC	CASSVGTSGGPLGSEQYF
NA	TRBD1	TRBV5-4	TRBJ1-4	17	TGTGCCAGCAGCTTGGAGGGGGACAGGGGGGCGAATGAAAAACTGTTTTTT	CASSLEGDRGANEKLFF
many	TRBD2	TRBV6-4	TRBJ2-3	15	TGTGCCAGCAGTACTAGCGGGGGGGCCACAGATACGCAGTATTTT	CASSTSGGATDTQYF
NA	NA	TRBV18	TRBJ1-1	13	TGTGCCAGCTCACCGCGACGGGACACTGAAGCTTTCTTT	CASSPRRDTEAFF
NA	NA	TRBV4-2	TRBJ2-7	15	TGTGCCAGCAGCCAAGGGCGGGGTGGTCCCTACGAGCAGTACTTC	CASSQGRGGPYEQYF
NA	TRBD1	TRBV27	TRBJ1-2	16	TGTGCCAGCAGTTTATCGGGACAGGGGTGGGGTGGTGGCTACACCTTC	CASSLSGQGWGGGYTF
NA	TRBD1	TRBV19	TRBJ1-1	15	TGTGCCAGTACCCCGGGACAGGGGGCGGACACTGAAGCTTTCTTT	CASTPGQGADTEAFF
NA	NA	TRBV7-8	TRBJ1-3	14	TGTGCCAGCAGCAAAACAGGGTCCGGAAACACCATATATTTT	CASSKTGSGNTIYF
NA	NA	TRBV5-1	TRBJ1-4	13	TGCGCCAGCAGCTTGGGACAGGATGAAAAACTGTTTTTT	CASSLGQDEKLFF